A single sample gave rise to the 10 T cell receptor beta chains below, sequenced in a study of blood T cell repertoires in COVID-19. Assay: immunoSEQ multiplex PCR; the TCRdb copy retains only in-frame clones and omits some. This table holds about 59,000 clones, around 67% found once. The sample consisted of peripheral blood. The receptors were gathered from a woman in her 70s with acute or convalescent COVID-19.

J is TRBJ1-2 and V is TRBV5-1; TRBD1 agrees at 8 bases. The V gene's germline CDR1 is SGHRS and CDR2 YFSETQ. The V segment lost 6 bases and the J segment 7 bases; nucleotides outside the gene matches: 11. This CDR3 has 14 residues. This CDR3 reads CASIGQGGLGGYTF. The CDR3 bases are TGCGCCAGCATCGGACAGGGCGGTTTGGGTGGCTACACCTTC.

V is TRBV15 and J is TRBJ1-3; 9 bases line up with TRBD1. The V segment lost 1 base and the J segment 4 bases; nucleotides outside the gene matches: 5. CDR1 and CDR2 from the germline V gene are LNHNV and YYDKDF (reference sequence). This CDR3 has 16 residues. CDR3 sequence reads: CATSRARDRVGNTIYF. The CDR3 coding sequence is TGTGCCACCAGCAGAGCCCGGGACAGGGTGGGAAACACCATATATTTT.

The rearrangement joins TRBV5-1 to TRBJ1-1; TRBD1 might be the D (5 bases). Germline CDR1 reads SGHRS; CDR2 reads YFSETQ. V lost 5 bases and J 7 bases, leaving 9 bases between the germline ends. This CDR3 has 11 amino acids. CDR3 nucleotides: TGCGCCAGCAGTATGGGGGGTGAAGCTTTCTTT. It specifies CASSMGGEAFF.

The chain is built from TRBV18 and TRBJ1-5, with D perhaps TRBD1 (6 bases). Trimming stripped 2 bases from V and 4 bases from J, with 12 bases between. The CDR3 loop spans 15 amino acids. Germline values: CDR1 KGHSH, CDR2 LQKENI. The CDR3 region is CASSPFGTPNQPQHF. CDR3 coding DNA: TGTGCCAGCTCACCATTCGGGACACCTAATCAGCCCCAGCATTTT. The variable domain in full, completed from reference TRBV18 and TRBJ1-5, reads NAGVMQNPRHLVRRRGQEARLRCSPMKGHSHVYWYRQLPEEGLKFMVYLQKENIIDESGMPKERFSAEFPKEGPSILRIQQVVRGDSAAYFCASSPFGTPNQPQHFGDGTRLSIL.

This clone was found once. This chain connects TRBV2 to TRBJ1-2; 8 nucleotides match TRBD1. This CDR3 is built from 13 residues. Losses at the gene ends were 8 bases for V and 2 bases for J; bases not matched to a gene: 4. The germline V gene has CDR1 SNHLY and CDR2 FYNNEI. The CDR3: CASLRQGNYGYTF. The CDR3 coding sequence is TGTGCCAGCCTTCGACAGGGGAACTATGGCTACACCTTC.

For the CDR3, the DNA is TGTGCCTGGAGTGTACATGCAGGGGCGCGCGGCTACACCTTC. Translation gives CAWSVHAGARGYTF. The genes are TRBV30 and TRBJ1-2; tentatively, D is TRBD1 (6 bases). Germline V CDR1 and CDR2: GTSNPN, SVGIG (reference sequence). Trimming stripped 0 bases from V and 8 bases from J, with 16 bases between. The CDR3 loop spans 14 amino acids.

The gene calls are TRBV19 and TRBJ1-2; D gene unclear. Germline CDR1 LNHDA, CDR2 SQIVND (reference sequence). The V end lost 4 bases, the J end lost 4 bases, and 13 bases lay between the germline ends. The CDR3 sequence is 14 residues long. DNA of the CDR3: TGTGCCAGTAGTACGAACCAAAAGAGCTATGGCTACACCTTC. Residues: CASSTNQKSYGYTF.

The J gene is TRBJ2-2, the V gene TRBV15; 8 bases line up with TRBD1. CDR3 length: 16 residues. Trimming at V came to 1 base and at J to 2 bases, leaving 3 bases not matched to a gene. Germline CDR1 LNHNV, CDR2 YYDKDF (reference sequence). The CDR3 spells CATSRAGTGNTGELFF. The CDR3, as DNA: TGTGCCACCAGCAGAGCCGGGACAGGAAACACCGGGGAGCTGTTTTTT.

This clone appeared a single time. The V and J genes are TRBV24-1 and TRBJ1-2; D call uncertain. Germline V gene sequence: CDR1 KGHDR, CDR2 SFDVKD. The CDR3 length is 15 residues. V lost 4 bases and J lost 5, with 16 bases in between. CDR3 nucleotide sequence: TGTGCCACCAGTGAGGGCGGAGGGTCTGGGTATGGCTACACCTTC. This gives the protein CATSEGGGSGYGYTF.

The chain combines TRBV5-4 with TRBJ1-1; possibly TRBD1 for D (5 bases). V was clipped by 4 bases and J by 1 base, with 11 bases between them. The CDR3 runs to 14 residues. Germline V lookup: CDR1 SGHNT, CDR2 YYREEE (reference sequence). DNA of the CDR3: TGTGCCAGCAGCAAGGGGATTGCGAACACTGAAGCTTTCTTT. Its translation: CASSKGIANTEAFF. Looking up the rest from reference TRBV5-4 and TRBJ1-1 gives the full variable domain: ETGVTQSPTHLIKTRGQQVTLRCSSQSGHNTVSWYQQALGQGPQFIFQYYREEENGRGNFPPRFSGLQFPNYSSELNVNALELDDSALYLCASSKGIANTEAFFGQGTRLTVV.